The 27 T cell receptor beta chains reported below all come from one sample, sequenced in a study of control samples from healthy donors and cancer patients. Sequencing was performed with immunoSEQ multiplex PCR; in TCRdb, only in-frame clones are kept and a portion is missing. The sample shows roughly 90,000 clones, about four fifths of them seen only once. The sample was blood. These receptors came from a woman aged 60-75 years in good health.

The sample holds a few counts of this clone. The chain has TRBV6-2 or TRBV6-3 and TRBJ2-7; no reliable D call. V was clipped by 2 bases and J by 4 bases, with 9 bases between them. There are 13 residues in the CDR3. Germline V lookup: CDR1 MNHEY, CDR2 SVGEGT. The CDR3, as DNA: TGTGCCAGCAGTTACGGGCAGGTATACGAGCAGTACTTC. Its protein product is CASSYGQVYEQYF.

The rearrangement joins TRBV5-1 to TRBJ2-3, with 15 nucleotides matching TRBD2. The CDR3 has 15 amino acids. V shed 3 bases and J 4 bases; nucleotides not matched to a gene: 0. Germline CDR1 is SGHRS and CDR2 is YFSETQ. CDR3 protein: CASSWTSGRADTQYF. CDR3 in DNA: TGCGCCAGCAGCTGGACTAGCGGGAGGGCAGATACGCAGTATTTT.

The V call is TRBV4-1, the J call TRBJ2-1, with 8 bases identical to TRBD2. CDR3 size: 17 residues. The germline V gene has CDR1 MGHRA and CDR2 YSYEKL. The J segment lost 5 bases and the V segment lost 0 bases, leaving 9 bases of the junction unmatched. As DNA, the CDR3 is TGCGCCAGCAGCCAAGAGAGGGTAGCGGGACGCGACAATGAGCAGTTCTTC. Its translation is CASSQERVAGRDNEQFF.

V usage is TRBV10-3 and J usage is TRBJ2-7; D possibly corresponds to TRBD1 (6 bases). CDR1 ENHRY and CDR2 SYGVKD come from the germline V gene. CDR3 length equals 12 residues. V gave up 6 bases and J gave up 4 bases, with 10 bases separating them. The CDR3 spells CAIRGQTYEQYF. CDR3 bases: TGTGCCATCAGAGGACAGACTTACGAGCAGTACTTC.

CDR3 sequence: CASSSGAYGYTF. In DNA form, the CDR3 reads TGCGCCAGCAGTTCGGGAGCCTATGGCTACACCTTC. The chain combines TRBV10-1 with TRBJ1-2; D unclear. Trimming took off 5 bases at V and 4 bases at J, with 8 bases between the two ends. Germline V gene data show CDR1 as WNHNN and CDR2 as SYGVQD (reference sequence). The CDR3 length is 12 residues.

This sequence joins TRBV19 and TRBJ2-7; D uncertain. Germline-derived CDR1 and CDR2 are LNHDA and SQIVND (reference sequence). This CDR3 is 12 amino acids long. V was trimmed by 3 bases and J by 1 base, leaving 4 bases between them. This chain's CDR3 is CASSIPSYEQYF. CDR3 in DNA: TGTGCCAGTAGTATTCCGTCCTACGAGCAGTACTTC.

About this clone itself: At the DNA level, this CDR3 is encoded by other sequences in the same sample as well. The chain is built from TRBV5-8 and TRBJ1-1; weak D call: TRBD1 (5 bases). This CDR3 has 14 residues. Trimming pared 3 bases from V and 8 bases from J, leaving 17 bases between. Germline loops: CDR1 SGHTS, CDR2 YDEGEE. Here the CDR3 DNA reads TGTGCCAGCAGCTACCGCGGGGGGGGGTCAGAAGCTTTCTTT. It is translated as CASSYRGGGSEAFF. Combining the CDR3 with reference TRBV5-8 and TRBJ1-1 gives the whole variable domain EAGVTQSPTHLIKTRGQQATLRCSPISGHTSVYWYQQALGLGLQFLLWYDEGEERNRGNFPPRFSGRQFPNYSSELNVNALELEDSALYLCASSYRGGGSEAFFGQGTRLTVV.

This chain uses TRBV15 with TRBJ2-1; 8 nucleotides line up with TRBD1. The germline CDR1 and CDR2 sequences are LNHNV and YYDKDF (reference sequence). With V trimmed by 2 bases and J by 7 bases, 4 bases remained unmatched. The CDR3 has 14 amino acids. CDR3 amino acids: CATSRRTGTNEQFF. The CDR3 DNA sequence: TGTGCCACCAGCAGACGGACAGGGACAAATGAGCAGTTCTTC. Full variable domain (rest looked up from reference TRBV15 and TRBJ2-1): DAMVIQNPRYQVTQFGKPVTLSCSQTLNHNVMYWYQQKSSQAPKLLFHYYDKDFNNEADTPDNFQSRRPNTSFCFLDIRSPGLGDTAMYLCATSRRTGTNEQFFGPGTRLTVL.

The CDR3 reads CASSQQGGSYGYTF. The CDR3 DNA reads as TGCGCCAGCAGCCAACAGGGTGGAAGCTATGGCTACACCTTC. The V and J genes are TRBV4-1 and TRBJ1-2, with D possibly TRBD1 on 5 matching bases. The CDR3 totals 14 residues. V was shortened by 2 bases and J by 4 bases, with 11 bases between the two germline ends. Germline assignment: CDR1 MGHRA and CDR2 YSYEKL.

This chain uses TRBV5-4 with TRBJ2-7; 7 bases map to TRBD1. The junction had 3 bases not matched to a gene; V was cut back by 2 bases and J by 1 base. Germline CDR1 SGHNT, CDR2 YYREEE (reference sequence). The CDR3 totals 14 residues. The CDR3 DNA reads as TGTGCCAGCAGCTTCAACAGGGGATCCTACGAGCAGTACTTC. Its protein product is CASSFNRGSYEQYF. Full variable domain (remainder filled in from reference TRBV5-4 and TRBJ2-7): ETGVTQSPTHLIKTRGQQVTLRCSSQSGHNTVSWYQQALGQGPQFIFQYYREEENGRGNFPPRFSGLQFPNYSSELNVNALELDDSALYLCASSFNRGSYEQYFGPGTRLTVT.

This clone was found a few times. The V and J genes are TRBV6-5 and TRBJ1-4, with 7 bases that match TRBD1. This CDR3 region has 15 residues. CDR1 is MNHEY, CDR2 SVGAGI, per germline. Trimming took 0 bases from V and 7 from J; bases not matched to a gene: 5. For the CDR3, the DNA is TGTGCCAGCAGTTACTCAGGAGGGGGCGGTGAAAAACTGTTTTTT. Amino acids: CASSYSGGGGEKLFF.

The chain couples TRBV7-9 to TRBJ2-1; TRBD2 aligns across 9 bases. The CDR3 runs to 12 residues. V was pared by 5 bases and J by 12 bases, with 5 bases of the junction left unmatched. Germline-derived CDR1 and CDR2 are SEHNR and FQNEAQ (reference sequence). CDR3 sequence: CASSISGSVQFF. The CDR3 DNA is TGTGCCAGCAGCATTAGCGGGAGTGTGCAGTTCTTC.

This clone has just a few counts. Other DNA sequences within the sample encode an identical CDR3. The CDR3 region has the DNA TGTGCCAGCAGTGCTCAGGCGAACACTGAAGCTTTCTTT. Its translation: CASSAQANTEAFF. V and J are TRBV6-4 and TRBJ1-1; D is undetermined. Trimming removed 4 bases from V and 1 base from J, with 7 bases in between. Germline CDR1 reads MRHNA; CDR2 reads SNTAGT. The CDR3 runs to 13 residues.

The chain carries TRBV6-5 and TRBJ1-4; 10 bases fit TRBD1. Per the germline V gene, CDR1 is MNHEY and CDR2 is SVGAGI. The CDR3 has 15 amino acids. Germline trimming cut 5 bases from V and 7 bases from J; bases unmatched to any gene: 7. CDR3 sequence reads: CASSLRQGALEKLFF. The CDR3 nucleotides read TGTGCCAGCAGTCTTAGACAGGGGGCTCTTGAAAAACTGTTTTTT.

The CDR3 coding sequence is TGTGCCGCACCTGGGGGTTGTCAGCCCCAGCATTTT. It yields the protein CAAPGGCQPQHF. The chain couples TRBV28 to TRBJ1-5; weak D call: TRBD1 (5 bases). CDR1 is MDHEN and CDR2 is SYDVKM in the germline V gene. The ends were cut back, 11 bases at V and 6 bases at J, with 14 bases in the middle. The CDR3 spans 12 residues.

The V gene is TRBV3-1 (or the pseudogene TRBV3-2), the J gene TRBJ2-7; either TRBD1 or TRBD2 may fit D (6 bases each). CDR3 length: 15 residues. Germline-derived CDR1 and CDR2 are LGHDT and YNNKEL (reference sequence). V lost 1 base to trimming and J lost 2 bases, with 12 bases between them. CDR3 sequence: CASSQVGGTPYEQYF. In nucleotides, the CDR3 is TGTGCCAGCAGCCAAGTAGGGGGGACCCCCTACGAGCAGTACTTC.

V usage is TRBV6-5 and J usage is TRBJ1-1, with a weak D call TRBD1 (5 bases). V was cut by 0 bases and J by 2 bases, with 10 bases left in between. The CDR3 runs to 15 residues. The germline gives CDR1 MNHEY, CDR2 SVGAGI. Here the CDR3 reads CASSYSSTVNTEAFF. CDR3 DNA sequence: TGTGCCAGCAGTTACTCGTCGACAGTAAACACTGAAGCTTTCTTT.

Points on this clone: The junction shows a germline mismatch at one end, possibly a read error. The chain is built from TRBV19 and TRBJ1-2, with D tentatively TRBD1 (6 bases). This CDR3 has 17 amino acids. CDR1 and CDR2 from the germline V gene are LNHDA and SQIVND (reference sequence). The CDR3 DNA reads as TGTGCCAGTTGGTCAGGGGCCGACGACTCCAAGACCTATGGTTACACCTTC. This translates into CASWSGADDSKTYGYTF. The full variable domain, its missing parts supplied by reference TRBV19 and TRBJ1-2, is DGGITQSPKYLFRKEGQNVTLSCEQNLNHDAMYWYRQDPGQGLRLIYYSQIVNDFQKGDIAEGYSVSREKKESFPLTVTSAQKNPTAFYLCASWSGADDSKTYGYTFGSGTRLTVV.

The chain is built from TRBV7-7 and TRBJ2-3, with D perhaps given as TRBD1 or TRBD2 (5 bases each). The germline V and J ends were trimmed by 5 bases and 6 bases, with 12 bases remaining between them. The CDR3 extends over 13 amino acids. Germline V gene data show CDR1 as SSHAT and CDR2 as FNYEAQ (reference sequence). The CDR3 is CASSPVGADTQYF. The CDR3 bases are TGTGCCAGCAGCCCCGTCGGGGCGGATACGCAGTATTTT.

The V call is TRBV4-1, the J call TRBJ2-5; TRBD2 matches 7 bases. V lost 2 bases to trimming and J lost 4 bases; unmatched junction nucleotides: 4. Germline values: CDR1 MGHRA, CDR2 YSYEKL. This CDR3 region has 14 residues. The CDR3 DNA sequence: TGCGCCAGCAGCCAACCGGGAGGACGAGAGACCCAGTACTTC. It specifies CASSQPGGRETQYF.

CDR3 in amino acids: CASSFWVGDEKLFF. The CDR3 DNA reads TGTGCCAGCAGTTTCTGGGTGGGAGATGAAAAACTGTTTTTT. This sequence joins TRBV28 and TRBJ1-4; no clear D gene. The V end was cut by 3 bases, the J end by 6 bases, with 11 bases between. Germline V gene sequence: CDR1 MDHEN, CDR2 SYDVKM. The CDR3 extends over 14 amino acids.

The chain couples TRBV27 to TRBJ2-3, with D uncertain. Per germline, CDR1 MNHEY and CDR2 SMNVEV (reference sequence). The CDR3 runs to 12 residues. Trimming removed 1 base from V and 4 bases from J, with 3 bases in between. The CDR3 here is CASSLWADTQYF. The CDR3 region has the DNA TGTGCCAGCAGTTTATGGGCAGATACGCAGTATTTT.

A single count supports this clone. Here the CDR3 DNA reads TGTGCCAGCAGACAGGGCGGAAATGAAAAACTGTTTTTT. Its protein product is CASRQGGNEKLFF. This chain joins TRBV3-1 (or the pseudogene TRBV3-2) and TRBJ1-4, with D perhaps matching TRBD1 (6 bases). Germline lookup yields CDR1 LGHDT and CDR2 YNNKEL (reference sequence). The CDR3 contains 13 residues. V lost 6 bases and J 5 bases, leaving 10 bases between the germline ends.

The rearrangement links TRBV14 to TRBJ1-6, with 9 bases matching TRBD1. The CDR3 length is 15 residues. V shed 4 bases and J 8 bases; nucleotides not matched to a gene: 6. From germline, CDR1 is SGHDN and CDR2 FVKESK. CDR3: CASSPGQGGYSPLHF. In nucleotides, the CDR3 is TGTGCCAGCAGCCCGGGACAGGGAGGTTATTCACCCCTCCACTTT.

The rearrangement uses TRBV19 and TRBJ2-3; D remains ambiguous. Germline CDR1 and CDR2: LNHDA and SQIVND (reference sequence). V shed 3 bases and J shed 5 bases, with 15 bases lying between them. The CDR3 length is 15 residues. As DNA, the CDR3 is TGTGCCAGTAGTATGTTTGGCCCAAAAGGAGATACGCAGTATTTT. This sequence encodes CASSMFGPKGDTQYF.

This chain's CDR3 is CASSQGVPNSPLHF. As DNA, the CDR3 is TGCGCCAGCAGCCAAGGGGTCCCGAATTCACCCCTCCACTTT. This chain connects TRBV4-1 to TRBJ1-6, with D hard to call. CDR1 and CDR2 (germline): MGHRA, YSYEKL. This CDR3 is 14 amino acids long. V lost 1 base, J lost 7 bases, and 8 bases lay in between.

In the case of this clone: This CDR3 is also generated by other DNA sequences in the sample. The chain employs TRBV18 and TRBJ1-6; the D gene is possibly TRBD1 (5 bases). This CDR3 is 14 amino acids long. CDR1 is KGHSH and CDR2 is LQKENI in the germline V gene. Trimming stripped 2 bases from V and 10 bases from J, with 12 bases between. CDR3 bases: TGTGCCAGCTCACCAGGGCAGGGAGAGTCACCCCTCCACTTT. This sequence encodes CASSPGQGESPLHF. Filled out from reference TRBV18 and TRBJ1-6, the complete variable domain reads NAGVMQNPRHLVRRRGQEARLRCSPMKGHSHVYWYRQLPEEGLKFMVYLQKENIIDESGMPKERFSAEFPKEGPSILRIQQVVRGDSAAYFCASSPGQGESPLHFGNGTRLTVT.